What follows describes a single T cell receptor (beta chain). Researchers ran the PCR with 60 Vbeta and 13 Jbeta primers. Clones were read by immunoSEQ multiplex PCR, and TCRdb kept only the in-frame ones, dropping some. The repertoire consists of approximately 150,000 clones, with around 74% occurring once and the leading ten covering about 5.9%. The data stem from a study of cytomegalovirus exposure and HLA in healthy donors. The sequence derives from a man between 45 and 60 years old in good health and CMV-seropositive. Sequencing was carried out using PBMCs.

CDR3 loop: CASSQEMTGVDGYTF. The CDR3 nucleotides read TGTGCCAGCAGCCAAGAGATGACAGGGGTGGATGGCTACACCTTC. The V call is TRBV14, the J call TRBJ1-2, with 8 bases fitting TRBD1. Germline V gene sequence: CDR1 SGHDN, CDR2 FVKESK. The CDR3 runs 15 residues. J was trimmed by 6 bases and V by 0 bases; bases with no gene match: 6.